Presented here are 16 T cell receptor beta chains from one specimen sequenced in a study of blood T cells in healthy people across ages. A second PCR of about 7 to 12 cycles used a sample-barcoded 5' primer and a J-beta primer mix. TCRdb used MiXCR to reprocess the 5' RACE reads, holding one entry per CDR3 protein. Of 1.5 million to 2 million distinct CDR3 sequences in the sample, around 48% were seen once. Sequenced material: blood. The receptors were gathered from a woman in her forties in good health.

Points on this clonotype: A read error may produce the germline difference seen at one junction end. V and J are TRBV29-1 and TRBJ1-2; D is unclear. Germline CDR1 and CDR2: SQVTM and ANQGSEA. This CDR3 region has 13 residues. The CDR3 DNA reads as TGCGGCGTTGAAGGAGGAATTAACTATGGCTACACCTTC. This gives the protein CGVEGGINYGYTF.

V gene TRBV9 combines with J gene TRBJ2-1, with a possible D match to TRBD2 (6 bases). The length of the CDR3 is 17 residues. Germline CDR1 and CDR2: SGDLS and YYNGEE. V was cut by 1 base and J by 8 bases, with 22 bases left in between. This chain's CDR3 is CASSVLSGDGPFYEQFF. CDR3 nucleotides: TGTGCCAGCAGCGTATTGTCGGGGGACGGGCCATTCTATGAGCAGTTCTTC.

This clonotype was recorded a few times. The chain uses TRBV4-1 and TRBJ2-7; 7 nucleotides line up with TRBD2. This CDR3 has 15 amino acids. The trim removed 4 bases at V and 2 bases at J, leaving 8 bases unmatched. Germline loops: CDR1 MGHRA, CDR2 YSYEKL. In nucleotides, the CDR3 is TGCGCCAGCAGCCCCTTGACTAGCCCTGCCTACGAGCAGTACTTC. It is translated as CASSPLTSPAYEQYF.

The chain uses TRBV7-2 and TRBJ1-2; a weak D match, TRBD1 (6 bases). This CDR3 is 16 amino acids long. Germline CDR1 is SGHTA and CDR2 is FQGNSA. V gave up 6 bases and J gave up 6 bases, with 23 bases separating them. CDR3 region: CASRLKTLQGRDGYTF. CDR3 nucleotides: TGTGCCAGCAGACTTAAGACCCTTCAGGGGAGGGATGGCTACACCTTC.

The rearrangement uses TRBV5-1 and TRBJ1-6; 8 positions match TRBD1. CDR3 size: 15 residues. The V gene end was trimmed by 2 bases and the J gene end by 8 bases; junction bases not matched to a gene: 6. Germline values: CDR1 SGHRS, CDR2 YFSETQ. In nucleotides, the CDR3 is TGCGCCAGCAGCTTCCTGACAGGGGAATATTCACCCCTCCACTTT. It specifies CASSFLTGEYSPLHF.

The chain links TRBV27 to TRBJ2-1; tentative D call: TRBD1 (6 bases). The CDR3 spans 14 residues. Germline V CDR1 and CDR2: MNHEY, SMNVEV (reference sequence). V was shortened by 6 bases and J by 6 bases, with 15 bases between the two germline ends. CDR3 loop: CASSHYGGSNEQFF. DNA for the CDR3: TGTGCCAGCAGCCACTATGGGGGCTCCAATGAGCAGTTCTTC.

This clonotype was seen more than once but under ten times. The rearrangement uses TRBV7-2 and TRBJ1-2; D is unclear. The germline V and J ends were trimmed by 6 bases and 4 bases, with 12 bases remaining between them. Germline V gene lookup returns CDR1 SGHTA and CDR2 FQGNSA. This CDR3 contains 13 residues. CDR3 DNA: TGTGCCAGCAGTCTTGGGGTTGCCTATGGCTACACCTTC. Its translation is CASSLGVAYGYTF.

The chain uses TRBV12-3 or TRBV12-4 and TRBJ2-3; 13 bases match TRBD2. The CDR3 length is 15 residues. V was pared by 6 bases and J by 5 bases, with 5 bases of the junction left unmatched. For the CDR3, the DNA is TGTGCCAGCAGATGCACTAGCGGGGGGGTAGATACGCAGTATTTT. It codes for CASRCTSGGVDTQYF.

This clonotype has more than one count but fewer than ten. The J gene is TRBJ2-1, the V gene TRBV5-4; 9 bases are a match to TRBD2. The CDR3 runs 15 residues. The V segment lost 7 bases and the J segment 1 base; nucleotides outside the gene matches: 6. CDR1 SGHNT and CDR2 YYREEE come from the germline V gene (reference sequence). DNA for the CDR3: TGTGCCAGCCATAGCGGGGGCCGATCCTACAATGAGCAGTTCTTC. Protein product: CASHSGGRSYNEQFF.

The genes are TRBV6-6 and TRBJ2-4; no clear D. Germline V CDR1 and CDR2: MNHNY, SVGAGI (reference sequence). V was pared by 0 bases and J by 4 bases, with 7 bases between. This CDR3 contains 14 residues. The CDR3 bases are TGTGCCAGCAGTTACTCGTTGACAAAAAACATTCAGTACTTC. This encodes CASSYSLTKNIQYF.

The rearrangement links TRBV20-1 to TRBJ2-5, with 7 bases lining up with TRBD2. CDR3 length: 15 residues. With 4 bases clipped from V and 2 bases from J, the junction kept 10 bases outside the gene matches. Germline V lookup: CDR1 DFQATT, CDR2 SNEGSKA (reference sequence). The CDR3 DNA sequence: TGCAGTGCTAAGGGACTCCGGGGGGAACAAGAGACCCAGTACTTC. Translating gives CSAKGLRGEQETQYF.

The V gene is TRBV27, the J gene TRBJ1-2; no firm D call. In germline, CDR1 is MNHEY, CDR2 SMNVEV (reference sequence). The CDR3 extends over 14 amino acids. Trimming stripped 11 bases from V and 0 bases from J, with 16 bases between. CDR3 nucleotides: TGTGCCTCCCGGGGAGCAGAATCTAACTATGGCTACACCTTC. Translating it yields CASRGAESNYGYTF.

This clonotype was seen ten or more times. The V gene is TRBV12-3 or TRBV12-4, the J gene TRBJ2-5; 8 bases are shared with TRBD1. This CDR3 spans 14 amino acids. V trimming: 5 bases; J trimming: 2 bases; junction bases outside the gene matches: 4. The CDR3 region is CASSIDRGQETQYF. CDR3 DNA: TGTGCCAGCAGTATTGACAGGGGTCAAGAGACCCAGTACTTC.

The genes are TRBV25-1 and TRBJ2-5; 7 bases fit TRBD2. CDR1 and CDR2 from the germline V gene are MGHDK and SYGVNS. V was pared by 3 bases and J by 4 bases, with 5 bases of the junction left unmatched. This CDR3 is built from 14 residues. CDR3 in amino acids: CASSDRLARETQYF. DNA for the CDR3: TGTGCCAGCAGTGATAGACTAGCACGAGAGACCCAGTACTTC. Based on the CDR3 plus reference TRBV25-1 and TRBJ2-5, the full variable domain is EADIYQTPRYLVIGTGKKITLECSQTMGHDKMYWYQQDPGMELHLIHYSYGVNSTEKGDLSSESTVSRIRTEHFPLTLESARPSHTSQYLCASSDRLARETQYFGPGTRLLVL.

This clonotype was detected only a few times. The V gene is TRBV7-9, the J gene TRBJ1-4; 7 bases agree with TRBD1. V shed 5 bases, J shed 5 bases, and the junction held 8 bases outside the gene matches. Germline-derived CDR1 and CDR2 are SEHNR and FQNEAQ (reference sequence). The CDR3 runs to 15 residues. CDR3 sequence (DNA): TGTGCCAGCAGCCCTCGGGCAGGGGGGAATGAAAAACTGTTTTTT. It yields the protein CASSPRAGGNEKLFF.

The V and J genes are TRBV29-1 and TRBJ1-4, with D possibly TRBD1 on 5 matching bases. Germline lookup yields CDR1 SQVTM and CDR2 ANQGSEA. V lost 6 bases, J lost 4 bases, and 9 bases lay in between. This CDR3 spans 12 amino acids. CDR3 coding DNA: TGCAGCGTCGACAGCTATAATGAAAAACTGTTTTTT. Amino acids: CSVDSYNEKLFF.